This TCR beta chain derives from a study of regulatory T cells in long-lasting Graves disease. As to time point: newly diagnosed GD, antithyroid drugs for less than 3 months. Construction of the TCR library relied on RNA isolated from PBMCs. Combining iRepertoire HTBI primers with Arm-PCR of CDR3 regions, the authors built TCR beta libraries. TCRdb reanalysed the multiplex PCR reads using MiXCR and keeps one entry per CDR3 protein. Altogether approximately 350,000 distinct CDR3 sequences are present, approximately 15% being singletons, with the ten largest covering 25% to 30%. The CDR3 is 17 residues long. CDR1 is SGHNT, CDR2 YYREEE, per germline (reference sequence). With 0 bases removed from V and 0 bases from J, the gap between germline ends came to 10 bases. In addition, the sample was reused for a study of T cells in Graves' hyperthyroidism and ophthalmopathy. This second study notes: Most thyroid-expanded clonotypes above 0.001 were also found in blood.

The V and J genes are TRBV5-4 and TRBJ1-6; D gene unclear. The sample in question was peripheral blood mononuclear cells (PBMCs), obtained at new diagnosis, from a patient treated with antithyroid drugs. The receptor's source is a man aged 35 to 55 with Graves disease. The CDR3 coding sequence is TGTGCCAGCAGCTTGGGCGGCCTTAGCTCCTATAATTCACCCCTCCACTTT. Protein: CASSLGGLSSYNSPLHF.